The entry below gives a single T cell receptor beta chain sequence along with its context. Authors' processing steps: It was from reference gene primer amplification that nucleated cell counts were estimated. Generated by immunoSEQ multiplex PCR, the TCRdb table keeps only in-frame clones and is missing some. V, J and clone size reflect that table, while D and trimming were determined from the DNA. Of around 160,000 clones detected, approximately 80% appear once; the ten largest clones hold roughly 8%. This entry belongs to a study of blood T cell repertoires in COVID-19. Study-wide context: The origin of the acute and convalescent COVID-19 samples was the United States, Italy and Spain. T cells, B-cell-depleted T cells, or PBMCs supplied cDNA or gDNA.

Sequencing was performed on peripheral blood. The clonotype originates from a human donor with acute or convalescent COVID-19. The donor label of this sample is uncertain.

The CDR3 DNA reads TGTGCCTCTCCGACAGGGAAACTACTCTCTGGGGCCAACGTCCTGACTTTC. Its translation is CASPTGKLLSGANVLTF. The chain employs TRBV30 and TRBJ2-6; 7 nucleotides agree with TRBD1. The CDR3 spans 17 residues. After removal of 7 bases from V and 0 bases from J, the junction contained 12 bases not matched to a gene. Germline CDR1 reads GTSNPN; CDR2 reads SVGIG (reference sequence).